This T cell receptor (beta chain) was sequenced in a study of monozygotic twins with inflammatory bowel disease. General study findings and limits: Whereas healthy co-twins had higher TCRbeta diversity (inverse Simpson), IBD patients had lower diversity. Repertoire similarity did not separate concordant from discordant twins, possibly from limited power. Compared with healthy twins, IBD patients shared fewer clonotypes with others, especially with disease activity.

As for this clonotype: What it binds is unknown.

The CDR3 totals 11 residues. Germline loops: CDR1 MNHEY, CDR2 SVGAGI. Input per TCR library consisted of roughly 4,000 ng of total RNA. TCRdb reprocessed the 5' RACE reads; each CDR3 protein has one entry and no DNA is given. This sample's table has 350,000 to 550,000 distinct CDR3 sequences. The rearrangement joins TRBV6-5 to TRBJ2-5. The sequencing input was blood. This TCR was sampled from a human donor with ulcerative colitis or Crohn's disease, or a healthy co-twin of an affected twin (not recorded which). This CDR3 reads CASSSTETQYF.